This T cell receptor (beta chain) appears in the sequencing data of a study of blood T cell repertoires in COVID-19. Study-wide context: Italy, Spain and the United States were the sources of the convalescent and acute COVID-19 samples. T cells, B-cell-depleted T cells, or PBMCs supplied cDNA or gDNA.

The germline V gene has CDR1 MNHNY and CDR2 SVGAGI (reference sequence). With 6 bases removed from V and 3 bases from J, the gap between germline ends came to 20 bases. The CDR3 spans 16 residues. Study processing details: Cell counts per sample came from amplifying reference gene primers. Assay used: immunoSEQ multiplex PCR; TCRdb lists only in-frame clones, some missing. V and J calls and clone size are as listed in that table; D and trimming were resolved from the DNA. The table shows about 160,000 clones, with about 80% occurring only once. The V call is TRBV6-6, the J call TRBJ1-1; D gene ambiguous. The source of this sequence is a man aged 70-80 years who had recovered from COVID-19. The sequencing sample was made of peripheral blood. This CDR3 reads CASSPFEGAHYTEAFF. CDR3 sequence (DNA): TGTGCCAGCAGCCCTTTTGAGGGAGCGCATTACACTGAAGCTTTCTTT.